The 32 T cell receptor beta chains reported below all come from one sample, sequenced in a study of cytomegalovirus exposure and HLA in healthy donors. PCR used 60 Vbeta primers and 13 Jbeta primers. Only in-frame clones appear in the TCRdb table, and some are missing; sequencing was by immunoSEQ multiplex PCR. The repertoire holds some 89,000 clones, with 81% as singletons. Sequenced: PBMCs. The receptors stem from a woman in her 30s in good health and CMV-seronegative.

This rearrangement joins TRBV30 to TRBJ1-3; a possible D gene is TRBD1 (6 bases). V was shortened by 1 base and J by 3 bases, with 16 bases between the two germline ends. In germline, CDR1 is GTSNPN, CDR2 SVGIG (reference sequence). CDR3 length: 16 amino acids. The CDR3 spells CAWSGGSTGNGNTIYF. CDR3 nucleotides: TGTGCCTGGAGTGGGGGGTCAACAGGGAATGGAAACACCATATATTTT.

This rearrangement joins TRBV19 to TRBJ1-5; D gene uncertain. The V end was cut by 3 bases, the J end by 3 bases, with 6 bases between. The CDR3 length is 13 residues. In germline, CDR1 is LNHDA, CDR2 SQIVND (reference sequence). In DNA form, the CDR3 reads TGTGCCAGTAGTATCCAATTCAATCAGCCCCAGCATTTT. It codes for CASSIQFNQPQHF. The whole variable domain, remainder taken from reference TRBV19 and TRBJ1-5, is DGGITQSPKYLFRKEGQNVTLSCEQNLNHDAMYWYRQDPGQGLRLIYYSQIVNDFQKGDIAEGYSVSREKKESFPLTVTSAQKNPTAFYLCASSIQFNQPQHFGDGTRLSIL.

This clone was seen a handful of times. This chain joins TRBV7-8 and TRBJ2-3; 13 bases agree with TRBD2. Germline V gene sequence: CDR1 SGHVS, CDR2 FQNEAQ. The CDR3 loop spans 17 amino acids. V was pared by 4 bases and J by 0 bases, with 4 bases of the junction left unmatched. The DNA of the CDR3 is TGTGCCAGCAGCTCCTGGACTAGCGGGAGAAGCACAGATACGCAGTATTTT. Translation gives CASSSWTSGRSTDTQYF.

This chain connects TRBV10-3 to TRBJ1-5; the D is unclear. V was pared by 11 bases and J by 0 bases, with 11 bases between. This CDR3 is 13 amino acids long. CDR1 is ENHRY, CDR2 SYGVKD, per germline. DNA of the CDR3: TGTGCCGCGGCGGGAAATAGCAATCAGCCCCAGCATTTT. This encodes CAAAGNSNQPQHF.

This clone has more than one count but fewer than ten. The V call is TRBV7-9, the J call TRBJ1-2; D gene unclear. This CDR3 spans 15 amino acids. Trimming stripped 5 bases from V and 4 bases from J, with 17 bases between. CDR1 SEHNR and CDR2 FQNEAQ come from the germline V gene (reference sequence). As DNA, the CDR3 is TGTGCCAGCAGCCGCGGGGAGGGAATACCCTATGGCTACACCTTC. Encoded protein: CASSRGEGIPYGYTF.

This rearrangement joins TRBV30 to TRBJ2-1, with 13 bases matching TRBD2. V dropped 1 base and J dropped 8; count of bases not matched to a gene: 5. CDR3 length equals 15 residues. Germline V lookup: CDR1 GTSNPN, CDR2 SVGIG (reference sequence). Here the CDR3 reads CAWSAGLAGVDEQFF. The CDR3 DNA reads TGTGCCTGGAGTGCCGGACTAGCGGGAGTTGATGAGCAGTTCTTC.

V is TRBV25-1 and J is TRBJ1-5; perhaps TRBD1 as D (5 bases). Trimming removed 3 bases at V and 3 bases at J, with 12 bases between. From germline, CDR1 is MGHDK and CDR2 SYGVNS. The CDR3 spans 15 residues. CDR3 sequence reads: CASSENTGINQPQHF. As DNA, the CDR3 is TGTGCCAGCAGTGAGAACACAGGAATCAATCAGCCCCAGCATTTT.

V is TRBV28 and J is TRBJ2-1; 9 nucleotides align to TRBD2. The CDR3 runs 14 residues. Germline lookup yields CDR1 MDHEN and CDR2 SYDVKM. Trimming cost V 6 bases and J 8 bases; bases outside gene matches: 8. CDR3 sequence (DNA): TGTGCCAGCAGGACTAGCGGAATCGGGTATGAGCAGTTCTTC. It yields the protein CASRTSGIGYEQFF.

The V and J genes are TRBV28 and TRBJ1-5; D is unclear. V was shortened by 1 base and J by 7 bases, with 5 bases between the two germline ends. The CDR3 has 12 residues. The V gene's germline CDR1 is MDHEN and CDR2 SYDVKM. In nucleotides, the CDR3 is TGTGCCAGCAGTTTATACCGGCAGCCCCAGCATTTT. It specifies CASSLYRQPQHF. The variable domain in full, completed from reference TRBV28 and TRBJ1-5, reads DVKVTQSSRYLVKRTGEKVFLECVQDMDHENMFWYRQDPGLGLRLIYFSYDVKMKEKGDIPEGYSVSREKKERFSLILESASTNQTSMYLCASSLYRQPQHFGDGTRLSIL.

CDR3 in amino acids: CASSPSARGKNQPQHF. DNA for the CDR3: TGTGCCAGCTCACCATCAGCCAGGGGTAAGAATCAGCCCCAGCATTTT. The chain carries TRBV18 and TRBJ1-5; D may be TRBD1 (6 bases). This CDR3 comprises 16 residues. V was pared by 2 bases and J by 4 bases, with 15 bases between. The germline CDR1 and CDR2 sequences are KGHSH and LQKENI.

The chain carries TRBV28 and TRBJ1-2, with D unresolved. CDR1 and CDR2 (germline): MDHEN, SYDVKM. V was clipped by 4 bases and J by 4 bases, with 7 bases between them. The CDR3 length is 12 residues. The CDR3 loop reads CASSSTAYGYTF. The CDR3 DNA sequence: TGTGCCAGCAGTTCCACAGCCTATGGCTACACCTTC.

The chain employs TRBV29-1 and TRBJ2-1; no definite D call. The germline CDR1 and CDR2 sequences are SQVTM and ANQGSEA. V was trimmed by 4 bases and J by 8 bases, leaving 9 bases between them. The CDR3 has 11 amino acids. The CDR3 region is CSVGKSDEQFF. For the CDR3, the DNA is TGCAGCGTTGGGAAGAGCGATGAGCAGTTCTTC.

The CDR3 reads CAIWGQGTYGYTF. The CDR3 DNA reads TGTGCCATATGGGGGCAGGGGACCTATGGCTACACCTTC. The V gene is TRBV28, the J gene TRBJ1-2, with D tentatively TRBD1 (6 bases). V shed 10 bases and J shed 4 bases, with 16 bases lying between them. The CDR3 loop spans 13 amino acids. Germline lookup yields CDR1 MDHEN and CDR2 SYDVKM.

The genes are TRBV7-2 and TRBJ2-7; the D is unclear. Trimming took off 4 bases at V and 7 bases at J, with 17 bases between the two ends. Looked up from germline, CDR1 is SGHTA and CDR2 is FQGNSA. There are 14 residues in the CDR3. CDR3 nucleotides: TGTGCCAGCAGCTCCCCTTTAGCAAGTGGAGAGCAGTACTTC. Amino acids: CASSSPLASGEQYF.

The rearrangement uses TRBV13 and TRBJ2-3; D gene unclear. The V gene's germline CDR1 is PRHDT and CDR2 FYEKMQ (reference sequence). Trimming cost V 0 bases and J 4 bases, with 5 bases left between them. The CDR3 spans 13 residues. CDR3 in amino acids: CASSLGPADTQYF. CDR3 nucleotides: TGTGCCAGCAGCTTAGGCCCCGCAGATACGCAGTATTTT.

The chain carries TRBV5-1 and TRBJ2-5; perhaps TRBD1 as D (5 bases). Germline assignment: CDR1 SGHRS and CDR2 YFSETQ. The V and J ends lost 6 bases and 5 bases respectively, with 17 bases between them. The CDR3 sequence is 14 residues long. CDR3 DNA sequence: TGCGCCAGCACCTGGGGCCTCCCCGGCGAGACCCAGTACTTC. This sequence encodes CASTWGLPGETQYF. The whole variable domain, filled in from reference TRBV5-1 and TRBJ2-5, reads KAGVTQTPRYLIKTRGQQVTLSCSPISGHRSVSWYQQTPGQGLQFLFEYFSETQRNKGNFPGRFSGRQFSNSRSEMNVSTLELGDSALYLCASTWGLPGETQYFGPGTRLLVL.

In this sample, this clone turned up a few times. J is TRBJ1-3 and V is TRBV7-9, with D unresolved. CDR1 and CDR2 (germline): SEHNR, FQNEAQ (reference sequence). Trimming pared 5 bases from V and 0 bases from J, leaving 8 bases between. CDR3 size: 14 residues. The chain's CDR3 is CASSQIHSGNTIYF. The CDR3 DNA reads as TGTGCCAGCAGCCAAATTCACTCTGGAAACACCATATATTTT.

This clone was detected only once. The J gene is TRBJ2-5, the V gene TRBV6-1, with 10 bases lining up with TRBD2. CDR3 length equals 18 residues. Germline values: CDR1 MNHNS, CDR2 SASEGT. The J segment lost 4 bases and the V segment lost 2 bases, leaving 13 bases of the junction unmatched. The CDR3 nucleotides read TGTGCCAGCAGTGAACTAAGAGCGGGAGGGCCCGGGGTAGAGACCCAGTACTTC. It encodes CASSELRAGGPGVETQYF.

The J gene is TRBJ2-6, the V gene TRBV30; TRBD2 aligns across 8 bases. CDR1 GTSNPN and CDR2 SVGIG come from the germline V gene (reference sequence). The J segment lost 4 bases and the V segment lost 1 base, leaving 18 bases of the junction unmatched. The CDR3 is made up of 20 amino acids. The CDR3 DNA reads as TGTGCCTGGAGTGCTATAGGATCTAGCGGGCCCCGAAGGGGGGCCAACGTCCTGACTTTC. Its translation is CAWSAIGSSGPRRGANVLTF.

This chain joins TRBV18 and TRBJ1-1; D unclear. The CDR3 runs 15 residues. Deletions cut 5 bases from V and 0 bases from J, with 13 bases between. Germline CDR1 KGHSH, CDR2 LQKENI. The CDR3 DNA reads as TGTGCCAGCTCAAGTCGGGTGGATCTGAACACTGAAGCTTTCTTT. It is translated as CASSSRVDLNTEAFF. Full variable domain (outside the CDR3, taken from reference TRBV18 and TRBJ1-1): NAGVMQNPRHLVRRRGQEARLRCSPMKGHSHVYWYRQLPEEGLKFMVYLQKENIIDESGMPKERFSAEFPKEGPSILRIQQVVRGDSAAYFCASSSRVDLNTEAFFGQGTRLTVV.

As regards this clone: The sample contains more than one DNA sequence encoding this CDR3. The chain uses TRBV2 and TRBJ1-1; D may be TRBD1 (5 bases). V was clipped by 4 bases and J by 4 bases, with 7 bases between them. The germline V gene has CDR1 SNHLY and CDR2 FYNNEI. The length of the CDR3 is 12 residues. The CDR3 DNA sequence: TGTGCCAGCAGTGTTCAGGGCACTGAAGCTTTCTTT. It yields the protein CASSVQGTEAFF.

This clone was detected only once. This rearrangement joins TRBV28 to TRBJ1-4; 7 bases line up with TRBD1. Trimming cost V 9 bases and J 6 bases; bases outside gene matches: 10. CDR1 and CDR2 from the germline V gene are MDHEN and SYDVKM. The CDR3 loop spans 14 amino acids. The CDR3 nucleotides read TGTGCCAGTAGTGAAAGGACAGGTCATGAAAAACTGTTTTTT. This codes for CASSERTGHEKLFF.

This clone was recorded once. The rearrangement joins TRBV30 to TRBJ2-3; 10 nucleotides agree with TRBD2. Trimming at V came to 7 bases and at J to 0 bases, leaving 4 bases not matched to a gene. CDR3 length equals 14 residues. The V gene's germline CDR1 is GTSNPN and CDR2 SVGIG (reference sequence). Here the CDR3 reads CASRTSGSTDTQYF. As DNA, the CDR3 is TGTGCCTCTCGGACTAGCGGTAGCACAGATACGCAGTATTTT.

This sequence joins TRBV5-1 and TRBJ2-5; D is possibly TRBD2 (5 bases). V dropped 0 bases and J dropped 3 bases, with 9 bases sitting between them. Germline V gene lookup returns CDR1 SGHRS and CDR2 YFSETQ. The CDR3 runs to 14 residues. The CDR3 DNA sequence: TGCGCCAGCAGCTTGGTTGCGGGTGAAGAGACCCAGTACTTC. This encodes CASSLVAGEETQYF. Full variable domain (missing parts from reference TRBV5-1 and TRBJ2-5): KAGVTQTPRYLIKTRGQQVTLSCSPISGHRSVSWYQQTPGQGLQFLFEYFSETQRNKGNFPGRFSGRQFSNSRSEMNVSTLELGDSALYLCASSLVAGEETQYFGPGTRLLVL.

Here the CDR3 reads CASSWTANTGELFF. The CDR3 DNA reads as TGTGCCAGCAGCTGGACTGCTAACACCGGGGAGCTGTTTTTT. J is TRBJ2-2 and V is TRBV5-4, with D possibly being TRBD2 (5 bases). Between the trimmed V and J ends, which lost 3 bases and 2 bases, there was a span of 8 bases. This CDR3 comprises 14 residues. Germline loops: CDR1 SGHNT, CDR2 YYREEE (reference sequence). Complete variable domain (other parts from reference TRBV5-4 and TRBJ2-2): ETGVTQSPTHLIKTRGQQVTLRCSSQSGHNTVSWYQQALGQGPQFIFQYYREEENGRGNFPPRFSGLQFPNYSSELNVNALELDDSALYLCASSWTANTGELFFGEGSRLTVL.

V gene TRBV5-4 combines with J gene TRBJ2-7; tentatively, D is TRBD1 (7 bases). Germline V gene data show CDR1 as SGHNT and CDR2 as YYREEE (reference sequence). The CDR3 spans 14 residues. V lost 3 bases to trimming and J lost 3 bases, with 13 bases between them. The CDR3 protein is CASSWGRGDYEQYF. CDR3 coding DNA: TGTGCCAGCAGCTGGGGCAGGGGGGACTACGAGCAGTACTTC. Based on the CDR3 plus reference TRBV5-4 and TRBJ2-7, the full variable domain is ETGVTQSPTHLIKTRGQQVTLRCSSQSGHNTVSWYQQALGQGPQFIFQYYREEENGRGNFPPRFSGLQFPNYSSELNVNALELDDSALYLCASSWGRGDYEQYFGPGTRLTVT.

The chain couples TRBV7-8 to TRBJ2-1, with 10 bases matching TRBD1. Germline loops: CDR1 SGHVS, CDR2 FQNEAQ. The V gene end was trimmed by 1 base and the J gene end by 9 bases; junction bases not matched to a gene: 6. The CDR3 has 15 amino acids. The CDR3 region has the DNA TGTGCCAGCAGCTTAGATGACAGGGGGCGGTCTGAGCAGTTCTTC. Translating it yields CASSLDDRGRSEQFF.

The chain combines TRBV29-1 with TRBJ2-3; D may be TRBD1 (5 bases). This CDR3 has 13 residues. Trimming removed 7 bases at V and 0 bases at J, with 11 bases between. Per the germline V gene, CDR1 is SQVTM and CDR2 is ANQGSEA. CDR3 bases: TGCAGCGGCTACAGGAAGAGCACAGATACGCAGTATTTT. Its protein is CSGYRKSTDTQYF.

The V and J genes are TRBV30 and TRBJ1-2; maybe TRBD1 (6 bases). In germline, CDR1 is GTSNPN, CDR2 SVGIG (reference sequence). V was cut by 5 bases and J by 3 bases, with 13 bases left in between. CDR3 length: 13 amino acids. The CDR3 sequence is CAWRRGGDYGYTF. The CDR3 nucleotides read TGTGCCTGGCGGAGGGGGGGGGACTATGGCTACACCTTC.

CDR3 nucleotides: TGTGCCTCCCCCCGGGACAGGGGGATTAATGGCTACACCTTC. This translates into CASPRDRGINGYTF. V and J are TRBV30 and TRBJ1-2, with 11 positions matching TRBD1. V was clipped by 7 bases and J by 6 bases; unmatched bases: 10. The germline V gene has CDR1 GTSNPN and CDR2 SVGIG (reference sequence). This CDR3 is built from 14 residues.

V and J are TRBV11-2 and TRBJ2-7; D ambiguous. The CDR3 is made up of 14 amino acids. CDR1 SGHAT and CDR2 FQNNGV come from the germline V gene. Trimming pared 5 bases from V and 2 bases from J, leaving 13 bases between. CDR3 sequence reads: CASSPLVRAYEQYF. The CDR3 nucleotides read TGTGCCAGCAGCCCATTAGTTCGGGCCTACGAGCAGTACTTC.

About this clone: The same CDR3 arises from other DNA sequences in this sample as well. This chain uses TRBV5-1 with TRBJ1-4, with unresolved D. CDR3 length equals 13 residues. The V gene lost 0 bases and the J gene lost 4 bases, with 4 bases spanning the gap. Germline lookup yields CDR1 SGHRS and CDR2 YFSETQ. The CDR3, as DNA: TGCGCCAGCAGCTTGGCCGGTAATGAAAAACTGTTTTTT. Translation: CASSLAGNEKLFF.